The TCR beta chain described here comes from a study of MAIT cells during Salmonella Paratyphi A infection (dated by TCRdb to 2016 to 2017). At the level of the whole study: Adult volunteers aged 18 to 60 swallowed one dose of 1-5x10^3 CFU of S. Paratyphi A strain NVGH308. Starting at diagnosis, the diagnosed volunteers took ciprofloxacin 500 mg twice daily for 14 days.

The protocol used for the library was 5' RACE. TCRbeta was amplified by two rounds of PCR with Phusion High-Fidelity polymerase, and sample-specific barcodes were added in the primers. To build the TCRbeta libraries, template-switch cDNA synthesis was carried out using SMARTScribe reverse transcriptase along with a TRBC-specific primer. After barcoding, samples were pooled and then prepared using the NEBNext Ultra DNA Library Prep Kit for Illumina. Sequencing of libraries was performed on an Illumina MiSeq with the MiSeq reagent kit v2, 300 cycles. Per the authors' processing: Reads were demultiplexed by barcode with Jemultiplexer and aligned with MiTCR using default parameters. Non-functional sequences were removed with VDJtools, and each clonotype was defined by its amino acid sequence, with frequencies calculated from the assigned sequence reads. In the clonal space homeostasis analysis, clonotypes were binned by frequency as over-represented (0.05-1), large, medium and small. The public reads were reanalyzed by TCRdb: fastp trimming at Q25, MiXCR alignment, in-frame beta chains only. Merged by CDR3 protein, the rows form single entries marked with the most common genes and DNA. TCRdb, not the authors, supplied the V and J calls. The sample contains about a thousand distinct CDR3 sequences, over 20% of them found a single time. The ten biggest clones cover 39% of the sample.

V ends up 0 bases short and J 3 bases short, with an unmatched junction base count of 8. CDR1 and CDR2 are read off the germline V gene (reference sequence) as DFQATT and SNEGSKA. The CDR3 spans 16 residues, from the cysteine through the phenylalanine. CDR3 DNA only is kept here, 48 bases in frame from base 1. The time point label, as the study defines it: after infection, following antibiotic treatment. MAIT cells, defined as Valpha7.2+ CD161+ T cells, were identified and sorted by flow cytometry. In six or seven volunteers who developed enteric fever after controlled oral challenge with live Salmonella Paratyphi A, circulating MAIT cell TCRbeta repertoires were profiled over time. Every diagnosed volunteer provided MAIT cell samples at three timepoints: pre-infection, mid-infection and post-infection. Enteric fever was diagnosed as Paratyphi A bacteremia and/or persistent fever above 38 °C lasting more than 12 hours. Infection was diagnosed in challenged volunteers between day 4 and day 7 after challenge. For RNA extraction, roughly 4,500 to 11,000 MAIT cells from each sample were sorted straight into RNAqueous-Micro lysis buffer. Lymphoprep gradient centrifugation was used to isolate peripheral blood mononuclear cells from blood samples and leukocyte cones. Sorting was done on either a BD FACSAria Fusion or a BD FACSAria III sorter.

Study-wide conclusions, independent of this receptor: More expansion or contraction among the top five MAIT clonotypes was shown in diagnosed volunteers than in healthy controls (approximately 0.53 versus 0.13), suggesting infection-driven repertoire reshaping. MAIT TRBV usage was oligoclonal with a preference for TRBV20 and TRBV6, and infection appeared not to change this usage. Although the availability of volunteer samples limited sample sizes, the sizes were judged adequate for detecting differences between groups. Space occupied by over-represented MAIT clonotypes fell significantly from baseline to mid-infection (roughly 0.17 to 0.10), with no significant post-infection difference.

Concerning this clonotype itself: Its antigen is still unknown. The sample holds no much larger clone one base away, and base qualities are not on file.

This receptor was taken from a person aged 18 to 75 who was deliberately infected with Salmonella Paratyphi A in a paratyphoid fever challenge study. The V and J segments used are TRBV20-1 and TRBJ2-5; 9 middle bases align to TRBD2. The sequencing used MAIT cells from blood, collected at the last sampling point of the challenge study. The CDR3 sequence is CSARDLRGGDKETQYF. Here is the DNA: TGCAGTGCTAGAGATCTGCGGGGGGGGGATAAAGAGACCCAGTACTTC.